One sample yielded the 9 T cell receptor beta chains listed below, sequenced in a study of human T cells and chemical hapten exposure. Using its own MiXCR run on the RACE reads, TCRdb lists one record per CDR3 protein. This sample yields about 290,000 distinct CDR3 sequences, of which almost 8% are seen a single time; 1.2% belongs to the top ten. Time point of the sample: pre-sensitization, week 0. The treatment denotes: therapeutic diphenylcyclopropenone sensitization with weekly scalp DPC. The sample consisted of whole blood, taken in connection with sensitization to the hapten diphenylcyclopropenone (DPC). Source of these receptors: a man in his late teens or twenties with alopecia areata. Some clones in this sample may be carry-over from other donors' samples.

This chain uses TRBV7-2 with TRBJ1-1, with a possible D match to TRBD1 (6 bases). The V end was cut by 9 bases, the J end by 0 bases, with 20 bases between. CDR1 SGHTA and CDR2 FQGNSA come from the germline V gene. The CDR3 loop spans 16 amino acids. In nucleotides, the CDR3 is TGTGCCAGAAGCCTGGGACACCTTCGACTGAACACTGAAGCTTTCTTT. This translates into CARSLGHLRLNTEAFF. The complete variable domain, with remaining parts taken from reference TRBV7-2 and TRBJ1-1, reads GAGVSQSPSNKVTEKGKDVELRCDPISGHTALYWYRQSLGQGLEFLIYFQGNSAPDKSGLPSDRFSAERTGGSVSTLTIQRTQQEDSAVYLCARSLGHLRLNTEAFFGQGTRLTVV.

This clonotype was detected many times. The chain is built from TRBV6-2 or TRBV6-3 and TRBJ2-7; weak D call: TRBD1 (6 bases). CDR1 is MNHEY, CDR2 SVGEGT, per germline. CDR3 length: 18 amino acids. Trimming removed 0 bases from V and 3 bases from J, with 21 bases in between. This CDR3 is CASSYSTSSEGVDYEQYF. In nucleotides, the CDR3 is TGTGCCAGCAGTTACTCGACATCGTCAGAGGGGGTGGACTACGAGCAGTACTTC.

The V and J genes are TRBV2 and TRBJ2-2, with D possibly being TRBD1 or TRBD2 (5 bases each). V lost 8 bases, J lost 6 bases, and 16 bases lay in between. This CDR3 comprises 14 residues. In germline, CDR1 is SNHLY, CDR2 FYNNEI. The CDR3 loop reads CASGPGPVAGELFF. CDR3 DNA: TGTGCCAGCGGACCGGGACCCGTCGCCGGGGAGCTGTTTTTT.

This clonotype was seen a handful of times. The rearrangement links TRBV4-3 to TRBJ1-4, with a possible D match to TRBD1 (6 bases). CDR1 is LGHNA and CDR2 is YSLEER in the germline V gene. Trimming stripped 0 bases from V and 0 bases from J, with 11 bases between. CDR3 length: 17 amino acids. The CDR3 protein is CASSQDMTGPTNEKLFF. For the CDR3, the DNA is TGCGCCAGCAGCCAAGATATGACAGGCCCAACTAATGAAAAACTGTTTTTT.

The table lists this clonotype with a few counts. The chain links TRBV28 to TRBJ2-7; D tentatively reads TRBD1 or TRBD2 (5 bases each). Germline CDR1 MDHEN, CDR2 SYDVKM. Trimming left V 6 bases short and J 4 bases short, with 19 bases between. This CDR3 comprises 15 residues. CDR3 coding DNA: TGTGCCAGCAGCTTCCGGGACCTTTCTATATACGAGCAGTACTTC. The encoded protein is CASSFRDLSIYEQYF. Combining the CDR3 with reference TRBV28 and TRBJ2-7 gives the whole variable domain DVKVTQSSRYLVKRTGEKVFLECVQDMDHENMFWYRQDPGLGLRLIYFSYDVKMKEKGDIPEGYSVSREKKERFSLILESASTNQTSMYLCASSFRDLSIYEQYFGPGTRLTVT.

The chain couples TRBV20-1 to TRBJ1-5, with D perhaps matching TRBD1 (6 bases). Trimming removed 6 bases from V and 1 base from J, with 16 bases in between. Germline V CDR1 and CDR2: DFQATT, SNEGSKA (reference sequence). CDR3 length: 15 amino acids. CDR3 loop: CSATWGGRSNQPQHF. The CDR3 region has the DNA TGCAGTGCCACATGGGGGGGCAGGAGCAATCAGCCCCAGCATTTT.

The V gene is TRBV7-9, the J gene TRBJ2-2; D is possibly TRBD2 (5 bases). The CDR3 is 14 residues long. Trimming left V 5 bases short and J 4 bases short, with 11 bases between. Germline V gene lookup returns CDR1 SEHNR and CDR2 FQNEAQ (reference sequence). CDR3 coding DNA: TGTGCCAGCAGCCTCAGCGGTACCACCGGGGAGCTGTTTTTT. Its translation: CASSLSGTTGELFF.

The genes are TRBV20-1 and TRBJ1-5; D is ambiguous. Germline CDR1 reads DFQATT; CDR2 reads SNEGSKA (reference sequence). V shed 0 bases and J shed 4 bases, with 13 bases lying between them. The length of the CDR3 is 15 residues. In DNA, the CDR3 is TGCAGTGCTAGAGATAGACGGGCCGATAATCAGCCCCAGCATTTT. This gives the protein CSARDRRADNQPQHF.

This clonotype was seen more than once but under ten times. The CDR3 region has the DNA TGCAGCGTTGACCCCCGGACTAGGGGCAATGAGCAGTTCTTC. It is translated as CSVDPRTRGNEQFF. This chain joins TRBV29-1 and TRBJ2-1; 7 positions agree with TRBD2. This CDR3 region has 14 residues. Trimming removed 3 bases from V and 6 bases from J; junction bases left unmatched: 8. The germline gives CDR1 SQVTM, CDR2 ANQGSEA.